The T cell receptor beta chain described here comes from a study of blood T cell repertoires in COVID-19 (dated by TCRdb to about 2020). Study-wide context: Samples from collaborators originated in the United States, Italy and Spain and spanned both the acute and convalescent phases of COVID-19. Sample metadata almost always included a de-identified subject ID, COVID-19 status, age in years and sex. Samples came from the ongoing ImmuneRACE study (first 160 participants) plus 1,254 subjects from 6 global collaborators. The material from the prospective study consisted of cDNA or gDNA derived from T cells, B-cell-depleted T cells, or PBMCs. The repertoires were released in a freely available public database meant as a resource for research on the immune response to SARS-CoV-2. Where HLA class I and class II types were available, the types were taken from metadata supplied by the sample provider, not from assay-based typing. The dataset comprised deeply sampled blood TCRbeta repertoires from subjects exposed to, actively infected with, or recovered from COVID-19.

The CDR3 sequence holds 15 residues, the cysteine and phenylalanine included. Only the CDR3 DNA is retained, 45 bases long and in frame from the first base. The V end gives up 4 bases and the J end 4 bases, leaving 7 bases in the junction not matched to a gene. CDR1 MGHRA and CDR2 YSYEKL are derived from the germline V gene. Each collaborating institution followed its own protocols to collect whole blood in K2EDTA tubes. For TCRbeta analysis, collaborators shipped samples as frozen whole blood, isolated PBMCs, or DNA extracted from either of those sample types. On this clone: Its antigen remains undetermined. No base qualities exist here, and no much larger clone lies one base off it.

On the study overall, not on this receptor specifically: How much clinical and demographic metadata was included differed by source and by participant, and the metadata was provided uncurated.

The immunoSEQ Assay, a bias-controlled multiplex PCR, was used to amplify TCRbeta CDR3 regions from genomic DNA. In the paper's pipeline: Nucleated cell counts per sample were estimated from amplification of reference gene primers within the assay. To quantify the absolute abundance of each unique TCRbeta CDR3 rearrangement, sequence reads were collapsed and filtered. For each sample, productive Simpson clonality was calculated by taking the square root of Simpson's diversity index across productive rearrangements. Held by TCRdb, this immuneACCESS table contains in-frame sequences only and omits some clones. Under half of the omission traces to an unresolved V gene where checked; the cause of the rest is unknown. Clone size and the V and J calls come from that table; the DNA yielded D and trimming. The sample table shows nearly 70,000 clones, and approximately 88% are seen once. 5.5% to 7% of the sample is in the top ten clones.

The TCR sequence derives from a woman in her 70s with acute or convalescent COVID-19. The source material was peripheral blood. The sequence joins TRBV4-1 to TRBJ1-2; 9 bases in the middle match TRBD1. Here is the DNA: TGCGCCAGCAGCCTACTACAGGGGGCGTCCTATGGCTACACCTTC. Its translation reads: CASSLLQGASYGYTF.